The 8 T cell receptor beta chains listed next were all sequenced from one sample in a study of T-cell reconstitution after alpha-beta-depleted transplantation in children. Unique molecular identifiers featured in how the TCRbeta library was prepared. One entry per CDR3 protein results from TCRdb running MiXCR on the PCR reads. This table holds 490,000 or so distinct CDR3 sequences, 9.5% to 15% found once. This specimen was PBMCs from the stem cell graft donor, taken from the stem cell graft. These receptors originate from a human donor who donated a stem cell graft to a child with combined immunodeficiency.

There are a few counts of this clonotype. This chain uses TRBV12-3 or TRBV12-4 with TRBJ2-1; D may be TRBD1 (6 bases). This CDR3 is 14 amino acids long. V was clipped by 3 bases and J by 7 bases, with 13 bases between them. This CDR3 is CASSFRTANNEQFF. CDR3 coding DNA: TGTGCCAGCAGTTTTCGGACAGCGAATAATGAGCAGTTCTTC.

V is TRBV9 and J is TRBJ2-7; D is uncertain. V was shortened by 1 base and J by 5 bases, with 13 bases between the two germline ends. This CDR3 comprises 14 residues. The germline V gene has CDR1 SGDLS and CDR2 YYNGEE. CDR3 bases: TGTGCCAGCAGCGTACCCCCTGTTCTCCACGAGCAGTACTTC. Its protein product is CASSVPPVLHEQYF.

The chain joins TRBV16 to TRBJ2-4; D remains ambiguous. V was clipped by 2 bases and J by 7 bases, with 6 bases between them. This CDR3 contains 12 residues. Germline-derived CDR1 and CDR2 are KGHSY and FQNENV. CDR3 sequence reads: CASSQPRNIQYF. In nucleotides, the CDR3 is TGTGCCAGCAGCCAACCCCGTAACATTCAGTACTTC.

This chain uses TRBV19 with TRBJ2-1, with TRBD1 matching over 11 bases. The CDR3 runs to 13 residues. The germline V gene has CDR1 LNHDA and CDR2 SQIVND (reference sequence). The J segment lost 12 bases and the V segment lost 4 bases, leaving 5 bases of the junction unmatched. The CDR3 nucleotides are TGTGCCAGTAGTAACCGGGACAGGGGGGGGCAGTTCTTC. It encodes CASSNRDRGGQFF.

This clonotype was seen only a few times. The chain employs TRBV7-8 and TRBJ2-3; D not resolved. The CDR3 has 13 residues. V was clipped by 3 bases and J by 5 bases, with 9 bases between them. Germline CDR1 and CDR2: SGHVS and FQNEAQ. In nucleotides, the CDR3 is TGTGCCAGCAGCTTGGAAGGACGAGATACGCAGTATTTT. Its translation: CASSLEGRDTQYF.

This clonotype was observed at least ten times. The rearrangement links TRBV12-3 or TRBV12-4 to TRBJ2-1; TRBD2 matches 10 bases. The CDR3 runs 15 residues. Trimming took 5 bases from V and 5 from J; bases not matched to a gene: 6. The CDR3 spells CASSPASGGNNEQFF. The CDR3 DNA reads TGTGCCAGCAGTCCCGCTAGCGGGGGAAACAATGAGCAGTTCTTC.

This clonotype was detected only a few times. The rearrangement joins TRBV20-1 to TRBJ2-3; tentative D call: TRBD1 (5 bases). Germline V gives CDR1 DFQATT, CDR2 SNEGSKA (reference sequence). V shed 0 bases and J shed 0 bases, with 10 bases lying between them. There are 15 residues in the CDR3. DNA for the CDR3: TGCAGTGCTAGAGATTTGAGACAGAGCACAGATACGCAGTATTTT. Encoded protein: CSARDLRQSTDTQYF.

This clonotype was detected ten times or more. V gene TRBV28 combines with J gene TRBJ2-3; unclear D gene. The CDR3 sequence is 16 residues long. The germline V and J ends were trimmed by 2 bases and 2 bases, with 14 bases remaining between them. The germline gives CDR1 MDHEN, CDR2 SYDVKM. The CDR3 spells CASSLRQLALTDTQYF. DNA for the CDR3: TGTGCCAGCAGTTTAAGGCAGCTCGCTCTCACAGATACGCAGTATTTT.